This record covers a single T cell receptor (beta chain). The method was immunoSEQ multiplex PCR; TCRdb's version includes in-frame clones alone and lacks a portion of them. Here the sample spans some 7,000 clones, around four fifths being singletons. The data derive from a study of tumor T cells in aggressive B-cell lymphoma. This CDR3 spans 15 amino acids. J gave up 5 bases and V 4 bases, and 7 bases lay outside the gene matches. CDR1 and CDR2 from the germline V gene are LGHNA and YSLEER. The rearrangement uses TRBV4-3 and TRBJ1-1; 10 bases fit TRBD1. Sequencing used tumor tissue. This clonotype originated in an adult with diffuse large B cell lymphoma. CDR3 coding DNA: TGCGCCAGCAGCCTCCCAGGGACAGGGGAGACTGAAGCTTTCTTT. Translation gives CASSLPGTGETEAFF.